What follows describes a single TCR beta chain. Assay used: immunoSEQ multiplex PCR; TCRdb lists only in-frame clones, some missing. The sample has 2,000 to 2,500 clones; 84% are singletons. The sample is drawn from a study of immune evolution from preneoplasia to lung adenocarcinoma. The germline CDR1 and CDR2 sequences are SNHLY and FYNNEI. V lost 6 bases, J lost 4 bases, and 9 bases lay in between. The CDR3 totals 13 residues. The sequence was collected from a person between 55 and 80 years old with lung adenocarcinoma. The chain carries TRBV2 and TRBJ1-4; D uncertain. The sample was FFPE lung adenocarcinoma in situ tissue. The CDR3 loop is CASRGADNEKLFF. In DNA, the CDR3 is TGTGCCAGCAGGGGAGCAGATAATGAAAAACTGTTTTTT.